Reported below is one T cell receptor beta chain. The CDR3 is 15 amino acids. Germline CDR1 reads SNHLY; CDR2 reads FYNNEI. With V trimmed by 7 bases and J by 5 bases, 13 bases remained unmatched. This sample is drawn from a study of blood T cell repertoires in COVID-19. The repertoire was sequenced with immunoSEQ multiplex PCR; TCRdb's copy has only in-frame clones and lacks some. The repertoire holds 110,000 to 150,000 clones, with about 81% as singletons. This sequence joins TRBV2 and TRBJ2-5, with 7 bases matching TRBD1. This clonotype originated in an elderly woman with acute or convalescent COVID-19. Sample: peripheral blood. The CDR3 DNA reads TGTGCCAGCACGAGGACAGGATTCCATATGGAGACCCAGTACTTC. Its translation is CASTRTGFHMETQYF.